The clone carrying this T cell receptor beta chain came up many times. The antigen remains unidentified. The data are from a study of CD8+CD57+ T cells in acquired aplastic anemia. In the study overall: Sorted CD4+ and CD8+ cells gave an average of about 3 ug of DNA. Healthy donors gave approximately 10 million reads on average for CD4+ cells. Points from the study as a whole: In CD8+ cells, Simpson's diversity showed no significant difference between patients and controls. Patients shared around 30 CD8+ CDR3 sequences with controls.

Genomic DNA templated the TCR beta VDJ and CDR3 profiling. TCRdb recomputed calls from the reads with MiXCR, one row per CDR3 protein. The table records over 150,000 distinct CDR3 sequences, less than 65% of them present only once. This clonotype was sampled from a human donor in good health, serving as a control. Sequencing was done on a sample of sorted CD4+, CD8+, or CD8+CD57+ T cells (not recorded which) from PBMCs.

The CDR3 coding sequence is TGTGCCAGCAGCTCACAGGGGGACACTGAAGCTTTCTTT. This translates into CASSSQGDTEAFF. The chain has TRBV7-9 and TRBJ1-1; 8 nucleotides match TRBD1. Trimming took 4 bases from V and 3 from J; bases not matched to a gene: 1. The CDR3 is made up of 13 amino acids. Germline-derived CDR1 and CDR2 are SEHNR and FQNEAQ (reference sequence). The whole variable domain, remainder taken from reference TRBV7-9 and TRBJ1-1, is DTGVSQNPRHKITKRGQNVTFRCDPISEHNRLYWYRQTLGQGPEFLTYFQNEAQLEKSRLLSDRFSAERPKGSFSTLEIQRTEQGDSAMYLCASSSQGDTEAFFGQGTRLTVV.